This is a list of T cell receptor beta chains from one sample in a study of neurological immune-mediated disorders. MiXCR, applied by TCRdb to the 5' RACE reads, yields one record per CDR3 protein. This table holds over 40,000 distinct CDR3 sequences, under 6.5% found once. Specimen: CD4+ T cells from blood. These receptors were collected from a woman aged 40-49 years in good health. The CDR3 runs from the conserved cysteine through the conserved F or W. D genes are given only for firm matches. For some rows the clone size is stated as once, few or many, or as a class when expanded; others skip it.

TRBD2,TRBJ2-1,14,NA,TRBV28,CASALGLAGKKQFF,TGTGCCAGCGCCTTAGGACTAGCGGGAAAAAAGCAGTTCTTC
TRBD2,TRBJ2-5,14,many,TRBV7-2,CASSAGLAEETQYF,TGTGCCAGCAGCGCGGGACTAGCGGAAGAGACCCAGTACTTC
TRBD1,TRBJ2-3,15,many,TRBV20-1,CSARVGTGGADTQYF,TGCAGTGCTAGAGTAGGGACAGGGGGCGCAGATACGCAGTATTTT
TRBD2,TRBJ2-7,18,many,TRBV20-1,CSASDPGLAGGPTYEQYF,TGCAGTGCTAGCGACCCGGGACTAGCGGGAGGGCCAACCTACGAGCAGTACTTC
NA,TRBJ2-2,12,many,TRBV2,CASSESALELFF,TGTGCCAGCAGTGAAAGCGCCTTGGAGCTGTTTTTT
TRBD2,TRBJ2-5,17,many,TRBV25-1,CASSLMGGTSGSETQYF,TGTGCCAGCAGCCTCATGGGAGGAACTAGCGGGAGTGAGACCCAGTACTTC
TRBD2,TRBJ2-1,17,many,TRBV18,CASSPLASGSTPSEQFF,TGTGCCAGCTCACCTCTGGCTAGCGGGAGTACTCCCAGTGAGCAGTTCTTC
TRBD2,TRBJ2-1,15,few,TRBV20-1,CSARPPGGGYNEQFF,TGCAGTGCTAGGCCCCCGGGGGGGGGATACAATGAGCAGTTCTTC
NA,TRBJ2-3,15,many,TRBV20-1,CSASPWQGATDTQYF,TGCAGTGCCTCCCCCTGGCAGGGCGCAACAGATACGCAGTATTTT
NA,TRBJ2-5,15,many,TRBV7-2,CASSLDLGWQETQYF,TGTGCCAGCAGCTTAGATCTGGGGTGGCAAGAGACCCAGTACTTC
NA,TRBJ2-3,15,many,TRBV6-5,CASSNRLVGTDTQYF,TGTGCCAGCAGTAACAGACTAGTCGGTACAGATACGCAGTATTTT
TRBD1,TRBJ1-3,15,NA,TRBV6-5,CASRPQGPSGNTIYF,TGTGCCAGCAGACCACAGGGGCCCTCTGGAAACACCATATATTTT
NA,TRBJ2-3,14,many,TRBV28,CASSNRDSTDTQYF,TGTGCCAGCAGTAACAGGGATAGCACAGATACGCAGTATTTT
TRBD1,TRBJ1-4,14,many,TRBV20-1,CSVEPPGQGGKLFF,TGCAGTGTCGAACCTCCGGGACAGGGTGGCAAACTGTTTTTT
NA,TRBJ2-1,18,many,TRBV28,CASTPRGADHTSYNEQFF,TGTGCCAGCACCCCTCGAGGGGCGGACCATACGTCCTACAATGAGCAGTTCTTC
NA,TRBJ1-5,15,many,TRBV27,CASSLTAGGGGPQHF,TGTGCCAGCAGTCTTACCGCGGGGGGCGGGGGGCCCCAGCATTTT
NA,TRBJ2-1,15,many,TRBV29-1,CSVEVSRGRGDEQFF,TGCAGCGTTGAAGTTTCGAGGGGCCGGGGCGATGAGCAGTTCTTC
TRBD1,TRBJ2-5,13,many,TRBV10-3,CAISWDSQETQYF,TGTGCCATCAGTTGGGACAGTCAAGAGACCCAGTACTTC
NA,TRBJ1-2,15,many,TRBV27,CASSLSFSGNYGYTF,TGTGCCAGCAGTTTATCGTTCAGCGGTAACTATGGCTACACCTTC
NA,TRBJ1-6,16,many,TRBV20-1,CSARTPRDMANSPLHF,TGCAGTGCTAGAACCCCACGGGACATGGCGAATTCACCCCTCCACTTT
TRBD1,TRBJ2-3,13,medium-sized,TRBV29-1,CSVGTGLADTQYF,TGCAGCGTTGGGACAGGGCTTGCGGATACGCAGTATTTT
NA,TRBJ2-5,15,many,TRBV5-1,CASSLNLGPKETQYF,TGCGCCAGCAGCTTGAATCTGGGACCCAAAGAGACCCAGTACTTC
NA,TRBJ2-3,14,many,TRBV20-1,CSAHGGPSTDTQYF,TGCAGTGCTCATGGAGGGCCGAGCACAGATACGCAGTATTTT
TRBD1,TRBJ1-2,17,many,TRBV6-5,CASSYLITTGLIYGYTF,TGTGCCAGCAGTTACCTAATAACGACAGGGTTGATCTATGGCTACACCTTC
NA,TRBJ2-5,12,NA,TRBV11-2,CASSQSQETQYF,TGTGCCAGCAGTCAGTCCCAAGAGACCCAGTACTTC
NA,TRBJ2-3,14,many,TRBV27,CASSLWGGTDTQYF,TGTGCCAGCAGCCTCTGGGGTGGAACAGATACGCAGTATTTT
TRBD1,TRBJ2-1,15,many,TRBV20-1,CSARTRTGGRDEQFF,TGCAGTGCTAGAACCCGGACAGGGGGGAGGGATGAGCAGTTCTTC
NA,TRBJ1-6,14,many,TRBV12-3/TRBV12-4,CASSLGGAGSPLHF,TGTGCCAGCAGTTTAGGAGGGGCTGGCTCACCCCTCCACTTT
NA,TRBJ1-4,12,many,TRBV11-2,CATKGRNEKLFF,TGTGCCACTAAAGGGCGTAATGAAAAACTGTTTTTT
NA,TRBJ1-1,12,many,TRBV28,CAGAGRNTEAFF,TGTGCCGGCGCGGGGAGAAACACTGAAGCTTTCTTT
TRBD2,TRBJ2-1,15,many,TRBV6-2/TRBV6-3,CASRGLAAKSNEQFF,TGTGCCAGCAGAGGACTAGCCGCAAAGTCGAATGAGCAGTTCTTC
NA,TRBJ2-6,14,many,TRBV5-1,CASSSGAGANVLTF,TGCGCCAGCAGCTCAGGGGCTGGGGCCAACGTCCTGACTTTC
TRBD2,TRBJ2-5,17,many,TRBV20-1,CSATGTSGRAGQETQYF,TGCAGTGCCACCGGGACTAGCGGGAGGGCGGGGCAAGAGACCCAGTACTTC
NA,TRBJ2-7,13,many,TRBV21-1,CASSSQGTYEQYF,TGTGCCAGCAGCTCACAGGGGACCTACGAGCAGTACTTC
TRBD2,TRBJ2-7,15,NA,TRBV20-1,CSARDDGTTFSEQYF,TGCAGTGCTAGAGATGACGGGACTACCTTTAGCGAGCAGTACTTC
TRBD1,TRBJ1-5,15,many,TRBV7-6,CASSPGQNADQPQHF,TGTGCCAGCAGCCCGGGACAGAATGCGGATCAGCCCCAGCATTTT
NA,TRBJ1-4,13,many,TRBV24-1,CATKPGTSEKLFF,TGTGCCACCAAGCCTGGGACGAGTGAAAAACTGTTTTTT
NA,TRBJ2-7,14,many,TRBV6-6,CASTGSGWPYEQYF,TGTGCCAGCACTGGTAGCGGCTGGCCCTACGAGCAGTACTTC
NA,TRBJ2-3,13,many,TRBV5-1,CASSLGGTDTQYF,TGCGCCAGCAGCTTGGGGGGAACAGATACGCAGTATTTT
NA,TRBJ2-3,13,many,TRBV7-9,CASSFGGTDTQYF,TGTGCCAGCAGCTTTGGGGGGACAGATACGCAGTATTTT
TRBD1,TRBJ1-1,13,many,TRBV7-2,CASSRDREREAFF,TGTGCCAGCAGCCGGGACAGGGAGAGAGAAGCTTTCTTT
NA,TRBJ2-2,13,many,TRBV7-2,CASSPDRLGELFF,TGTGCCAGCAGCCCGGACAGACTAGGGGAGCTGTTTTTT
NA,TRBJ1-2,14,many,TRBV7-6,CASSLEGDNYGYTF,TGTGCCAGCAGCTTAGAGGGCGATAACTATGGCTACACCTTC
NA,TRBJ1-3,14,NA,TRBV5-1,CASSLELGGNTIYF,TGCGCCAGCAGCTTGGAGCTGGGTGGAAACACCATATATTTT
TRBD1,TRBJ1-4,15,many,TRBV5-6,CASSSPGQGYEKLFF,TGTGCCAGCAGCTCGCCGGGACAGGGTTATGAAAAACTGTTTTTT
NA,TRBJ2-2,12,NA,TRBV14,CASSLLVWELFF,TGTGCCAGCAGCTTGCTGGTCTGGGAGCTGTTTTTT
NA,TRBJ2-7,13,medium-sized,TRBV5-6,CASSRQDAFEQYF,TGTGCCAGCAGCCGACAGGACGCGTTCGAGCAGTACTTC
NA,TRBJ2-2,15,many,TRBV4-2,CASSHLEVGTGELFF,TGTGCCAGCAGCCATCTAGAGGTGGGCACCGGGGAGCTGTTTTTT
TRBD1,TRBJ1-5,15,many,TRBV6-5,CASSRTGGRGQPQHF,TGTGCCAGCAGCCGGACAGGGGGCCGGGGGCAGCCCCAGCATTTT
NA,TRBJ2-1,17,many,TRBV5-5,CASSLGVVTSAYNEQFF,TGTGCCAGCAGCTTGGGGGTGGTGACTAGTGCGTACAATGAGCAGTTCTTC
NA,TRBJ2-5,16,many,TRBV15,CATSTRPASLSETQYF,TGTGCCACCAGCACACGACCGGCCTCCCTTTCGGAGACCCAGTACTTC
NA,TRBJ2-1,15,many,TRBV5-6,CASSLGAIIYNEQFF,TGTGCCAGCAGCTTAGGCGCCATCATATACAATGAGCAGTTCTTC